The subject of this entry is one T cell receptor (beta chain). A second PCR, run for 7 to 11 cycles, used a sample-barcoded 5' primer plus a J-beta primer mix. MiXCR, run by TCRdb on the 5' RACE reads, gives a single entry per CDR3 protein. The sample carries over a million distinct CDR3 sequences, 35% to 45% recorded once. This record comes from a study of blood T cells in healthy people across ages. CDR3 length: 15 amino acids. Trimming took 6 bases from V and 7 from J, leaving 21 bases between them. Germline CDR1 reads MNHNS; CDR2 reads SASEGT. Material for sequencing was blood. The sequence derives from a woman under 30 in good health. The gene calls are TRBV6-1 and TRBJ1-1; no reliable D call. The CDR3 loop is CASRRMETDKGEAFF. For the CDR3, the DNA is TGTGCCAGCAGGAGGATGGAAACGGATAAGGGTGAAGCTTTCTTT.